Presented here are 21 T cell receptor beta chains from one specimen sequenced in a study of prognosis after radiotherapy for stage I lung cancer. Amplification of TCR beta CDR3 from genomic DNA used two-round multiplex PCR. First-round PCR amplification was performed with primers specific to each TRBV and TRBJ gene. TCRdb used MiXCR to reprocess the multiplex PCR reads, holding one entry per CDR3 protein. This table holds under 20,000 distinct CDR3 sequences, more than 35% found once. The material was PBMCs, obtained before or after stereotactic body radiation therapy (not recorded which). The receptors shown here come from a donor of 50 years or more with non-small cell lung cancer.

This clonotype is labeled large. The chain is built from TRBV7-9 and TRBJ1-2; D might be TRBD1 (5 bases). The CDR3 sequence is 13 residues long. The germline V gene has CDR1 SEHNR and CDR2 FQNEAQ (reference sequence). The V gene lost 4 bases and the J gene lost 0 bases, with 6 bases spanning the gap. The CDR3, as DNA: TGTGCCAGCAGCTCAGGGCCTAACTATGGCTACACCTTC. It is translated as CASSSGPNYGYTF.

This clonotype was detected many times. A junction end diverges from the germline sequence, so it may reflect a read error. The chain couples TRBV9 to TRBJ2-5, with TRBD2 matching over 11 bases. Germline lookup yields CDR1 SGDLS and CDR2 YYNGEE. The CDR3 covers 17 residues. CDR3 DNA: TGTGCCGGCAGCGTAGATAGCGGGGGGGCTTTATGGGAGACCCAGTACTTC. Residues: CAGSVDSGGALWETQYF.

In its sample, this clonotype is medium-sized. V usage is TRBV6-2 or TRBV6-3 and J usage is TRBJ1-5, with 8 bases matching TRBD1. Germline V lookup: CDR1 MNHEY, CDR2 SVGEGT. V was clipped by 4 bases and J by 3 bases; unmatched bases: 5. This CDR3 is built from 15 residues. CDR3 residues: CASSSGGEVNQPQHF. Here the CDR3 DNA reads TGTGCCAGCAGTTCAGGGGGCGAGGTCAATCAGCCCCAGCATTTT.

Concerning this clonotype: The conserved closing phenylalanine or tryptophan is absent in this CDR3, likely reflecting a read error. This chain joins TRBV9 and TRBJ2-7, with D possibly matching TRBD2 (6 bases). The CDR3 sequence is 15 residues long. Germline V gives CDR1 SGDLS, CDR2 YYNGEE. V lost 4 bases, J lost 6 bases, and 20 bases lay in between. CDR3: CASSSPIGGVAEQYL. The CDR3, as DNA: TGTGCCAGCAGCTCTCCCATCGGGGGTGTGGCCGAGCAGTACCTC.

This clonotype appeared a single time. This chain uses TRBV20-1 with TRBJ1-3; D not certain. The CDR3 spans 15 residues. Looked up from germline, CDR1 is DFQATT and CDR2 is SNEGSKA (reference sequence). Trimming removed 3 bases from V and 4 bases from J, with 16 bases in between. Here the CDR3 reads CSASRRAFDGNTIYF. The DNA of the CDR3 is TGCAGTGCTAGCCGACGCGCATTTGACGGAAACACCATATATTTT.

V and J are TRBV6-1 and TRBJ2-7, with TRBD1 matching over 7 bases. The junction had 6 bases not matched to a gene; V was cut back by 7 bases and J by 3 bases. Germline CDR1 is MNHNS and CDR2 is SASEGT. The CDR3 covers 13 residues. The CDR3 sequence is CASIADRYYEQYF. In nucleotides, the CDR3 is TGTGCCAGCATCGCGGACAGGTACTACGAGCAGTACTTC.

In the case of this clonotype: This sequence may be a read error, since a much larger clone differs from it by one base. This chain uses TRBV9 with TRBJ2-5, with D unresolved. V was cut by 5 bases and J by 3 bases, with 20 bases left in between. Per germline, CDR1 SGDLS and CDR2 YYNGEE. This CDR3 spans 16 amino acids. The CDR3 sequence: CASRWAVTPYKETQYF. In nucleotides, the CDR3 is TGTGCCAGCAGATGGGCGGTGACACCGTACAAAGAGACCCAGTACTTC.

This clonotype has a count of ten or more. This sequence joins TRBV5-1 and TRBJ1-5; 10 bases are a match to TRBD1. Unmatched junction bases numbered 5, after V lost 0 bases and J lost 2 bases. Germline V gene lookup returns CDR1 SGHRS and CDR2 YFSETQ. CDR3 length equals 17 residues. CDR3 sequence: CASSLGGTGDGNQPQHF. CDR3 coding DNA: TGCGCCAGCAGCTTGGGAGGGACAGGGGATGGCAATCAGCCCCAGCATTTT. Variable domain in full (rest from reference TRBV5-1 and TRBJ1-5): KAGVTQTPRYLIKTRGQQVTLSCSPISGHRSVSWYQQTPGQGLQFLFEYFSETQRNKGNFPGRFSGRQFSNSRSEMNVSTLELGDSALYLCASSLGGTGDGNQPQHFGDGTRLSIL.

V is TRBV14 and J is TRBJ2-7, with TRBD1 matching over 9 bases. V gave up 4 bases and J gave up 3 bases; unmatched junction bases: 1. Germline assignment: CDR1 SGHDN and CDR2 FVKESK. This CDR3 contains 13 residues. CDR3 amino acids: CASSRDRDYEQYF. In DNA, the CDR3 is TGTGCCAGCAGCCGGGACAGGGACTACGAGCAGTACTTC.

Relative to its sample, this clonotype is medium-sized. The V gene is TRBV28, the J gene TRBJ1-6, with 7 bases lining up with TRBD1. V shed 9 bases and J 7 bases; nucleotides not matched to a gene: 9. The CDR3 contains 14 residues. From germline, CDR1 is MDHEN and CDR2 SYDVKM. CDR3 loop: CARAQDRHNSPLHF. The CDR3 coding sequence is TGTGCCAGGGCCCAGGACAGGCACAATTCACCCCTCCACTTT.

This clonotype was seen at least ten times. This chain links TRBV5-1 with TRBJ2-1; TRBD2 matches 7 bases. The CDR3 is 15 residues long. The junction had 13 bases not matched to a gene; V was cut back by 7 bases and J by 6 bases. Per germline, CDR1 SGHRS and CDR2 YFSETQ. In DNA, the CDR3 is TGCGCCAGCGGCCCGTGGCTGGGGGGGACCAATGAGCAGTTCTTC. Its protein product is CASGPWLGGTNEQFF.

As regards this clonotype: This may be a read error, as it is one base from a much larger clone. The CDR3, as DNA: TGTGCCAGCAGATATTTGGGTTTGAGAGATACGCAGTATTTT. Translated, it gives CASRYLGLRDTQYF. This rearrangement joins TRBV6-1 to TRBJ2-3; D gene unclear. CDR1 and CDR2 from the germline V gene are MNHNS and SASEGT. V lost 6 bases to trimming and J lost 5 bases, with 15 bases between them. The CDR3 covers 14 residues.

This clonotype was observed many times. This sequence joins TRBV5-1 and TRBJ2-3, with 10 nucleotides matching TRBD2. The J segment lost 2 bases and the V segment lost 6 bases, leaving 12 bases of the junction unmatched. The CDR3 consists of 17 residues. Germline V gene lookup returns CDR1 SGHRS and CDR2 YFSETQ. CDR3 sequence reads: CASTGLASGGFTDTQYF. CDR3 in DNA: TGCGCCAGCACTGGGCTTGCTAGCGGGGGATTCACAGATACGCAGTATTTT. Full variable domain (missing parts from reference TRBV5-1 and TRBJ2-3): KAGVTQTPRYLIKTRGQQVTLSCSPISGHRSVSWYQQTPGQGLQFLFEYFSETQRNKGNFPGRFSGRQFSNSRSEMNVSTLELGDSALYLCASTGLASGGFTDTQYFGPGTRLTVL.

The chain carries TRBV30 and TRBJ2-7; D may be TRBD2 (6 bases). V was trimmed by 4 bases and J by 3 bases, leaving 13 bases between them. This CDR3 is 13 amino acids long. Germline V gene sequence: CDR1 GTSNPN, CDR2 SVGIG (reference sequence). The CDR3, as DNA: TGTGCCTGGAAAGGGACTTTCCTCTACGAGCAGTACTTC. It codes for CAWKGTFLYEQYF.

V is TRBV20-1 and J is TRBJ1-6; D not resolved. The CDR3 loop spans 14 amino acids. V was cut by 3 bases and J by 7 bases, with 13 bases left in between. Germline CDR1 is DFQATT and CDR2 is SNEGSKA (reference sequence). As DNA, the CDR3 is TGCAGTGCTAGCAAGGACGCCATGAATTCACCCCTCCACTTT. Protein product: CSASKDAMNSPLHF.

This clonotype has a single count. This likely reflects a read error, since a far larger clone is one base away. The V gene is TRBV12-3 or TRBV12-4, the J gene TRBJ2-4; D is undetermined. Near its end, the DNA agrees better with TRBJ1-2, so the J call may be wrong. This CDR3 contains 13 residues. CDR3 DNA sequence: TGTGCCAACAGTTTTTTGTCCCTGTATGGCTACACCTTC. It encodes CANSFLSLYGYTF.

The table lists this clonotype with a count of one. The chain is built from TRBV9 and TRBJ1-3, with D tentatively TRBD1 (6 bases). In germline, CDR1 is SGDLS, CDR2 YYNGEE. The V end was cut by 4 bases, the J end by 2 bases, with 16 bases between. This CDR3 has 16 amino acids. CDR3 coding DNA: TGTGCCAGCAGCCTCAGCAGGACAGACCCTGGAAACACCATATATTTT. Its translation is CASSLSRTDPGNTIYF.

This clonotype occurred many times. V and J are TRBV11-2 and TRBJ2-5; D call uncertain. CDR1 and CDR2 from the germline V gene are SGHAT and FQNNGV. The CDR3 loop spans 12 amino acids. The V end was cut by 1 base, the J end by 2 bases, with 2 bases between. CDR3 bases: TGTGCCAGCAGCTTAGGACAAGAGACCCAGTACTTC. Translated, it gives CASSLGQETQYF.

This clonotype appeared once. One junction end disagrees with the germline gene, perhaps due to a read error. The J gene is TRBJ2-2, the V gene TRBV6-1; 8 positions agree with TRBD1. The length of the CDR3 is 15 residues. CDR1 and CDR2 (germline): MNHNS, SASEGT. The CDR3 sequence: CASRAGGRSDGELFF. The CDR3 DNA is TGTGCTAGCAGAGCAGGGGGCCGGTCCGACGGGGAGCTTTTTTTT.

The V gene is TRBV12-3 or TRBV12-4, the J gene TRBJ2-7, with D possibly being TRBD1 or TRBD2 (6 bases each). The V and J ends lost 2 bases and 5 bases respectively, with 7 bases between them. This CDR3 comprises 12 residues. The CDR3 DNA reads as TGTGCCAGCAGTTTACGGGGGCACGAGCAGTACTTC. Residues: CASSLRGHEQYF.

This clonotype was counted a few times. This may be a read error: a much more frequent sequence differs by one nucleotide. The chain uses TRBV14 and TRBJ2-7; D gene ambiguous. From germline, CDR1 is SGHDN and CDR2 FVKESK. V lost 3 bases to trimming and J lost 6 bases, with 21 bases between them. The CDR3 totals 16 residues. The CDR3 nucleotides read TGTGCCAGCAGCCAGCTCCCCGCAGGCGCGACCTGCGAGCAGTACTTC. This translates into CASSQLPAGATCEQYF.